Each of the 5 T cell receptor beta chains below was sequenced from the same sample in a study. Library preparation for bulk TCR sequencing followed a modified SMART protocol. One entry per CDR3 protein results from TCRdb running MiXCR on the 5' RACE reads. This listing includes 90 to 100 distinct CDR3 sequences. This specimen was gluten tetramer+ CD4+ T cells from blood, taken while untreated, on a gluten-free diet, or during gluten challenge (not recorded which). These receptors came from a male donor with celiac disease.

This clonotype is a singleton in its sample. It may be a read error: a sequence one base away is much more abundant. CDR3 bases: TGTGCCAGCAGCCTAAGCGGGATGGCAAGGGCAGATACGCAGTATTTT. It codes for CASSLSGMARADTQYF. The rearrangement links TRBV7-2 to TRBJ2-3; the match to TRBD2 covers 7 bases. Trimming cost V 5 bases and J 4 bases; bases outside gene matches: 12. Germline V gives CDR1 SGHTA, CDR2 FQGNSA. The CDR3 is made up of 16 amino acids.

In this sample, this clonotype is hyperexpanded. The CDR3 spells CSVVEDWLDTQYF. The CDR3 bases are TGCAGCGTTGTGGAGGACTGGCTGGATACGCAGTATTTT. The chain links TRBV29-1 to TRBJ2-3, with D maybe TRBD2 (5 bases). Germline loops: CDR1 SQVTM, CDR2 ANQGSEA. The CDR3 has 13 residues. Between the trimmed V and J ends, which lost 4 bases and 6 bases, there was a span of 14 bases.

By its share, this clonotype is hyperexpanded (1% or more). The rearrangement links TRBV4-3 to TRBJ2-5, with 9 bases aligning to TRBD2. V lost 1 base and J lost 3; bases outside the gene matches: 6. Germline lookup yields CDR1 LGHNA and CDR2 YSLEER. This CDR3 is 16 amino acids long. The CDR3 loop reads CASSQGLAGRKETQYF. The CDR3 DNA follows: TGCGCCAGCAGCCAAGGGCTAGCGGGGCGAAAAGAGACCCAGTACTTC.

This clonotype counts as large. This chain connects TRBV6-5 to TRBJ2-3; D remains ambiguous. There are 15 residues in the CDR3. CDR1 and CDR2 from the germline V gene are MNHEY and SVGAGI. V dropped 11 bases and J dropped 2 bases, with 20 bases sitting between them. The CDR3 sequence is CASYHRWLHTDTQYF. CDR3 nucleotides: TGTGCCTCGTATCACCGCTGGCTTCACACAGATACGCAGTATTTT.

This clonotype rates as hyperexpanded (1% or more). The chain is built from TRBV4-2 and TRBJ2-7; 7 nucleotides match TRBD1. J lost 13 bases, V lost 1 base, and 10 bases had no gene match. The germline V gene encodes CDR1 LGHNA and CDR2 YNFKEQ. The CDR3 is made up of 13 amino acids. CDR3 nucleotides: TGTGCCAGCAGCCAAGGACAGGGTACGAGCAGCTACTTC. The encoded protein is CASSQGQGTSSYF.